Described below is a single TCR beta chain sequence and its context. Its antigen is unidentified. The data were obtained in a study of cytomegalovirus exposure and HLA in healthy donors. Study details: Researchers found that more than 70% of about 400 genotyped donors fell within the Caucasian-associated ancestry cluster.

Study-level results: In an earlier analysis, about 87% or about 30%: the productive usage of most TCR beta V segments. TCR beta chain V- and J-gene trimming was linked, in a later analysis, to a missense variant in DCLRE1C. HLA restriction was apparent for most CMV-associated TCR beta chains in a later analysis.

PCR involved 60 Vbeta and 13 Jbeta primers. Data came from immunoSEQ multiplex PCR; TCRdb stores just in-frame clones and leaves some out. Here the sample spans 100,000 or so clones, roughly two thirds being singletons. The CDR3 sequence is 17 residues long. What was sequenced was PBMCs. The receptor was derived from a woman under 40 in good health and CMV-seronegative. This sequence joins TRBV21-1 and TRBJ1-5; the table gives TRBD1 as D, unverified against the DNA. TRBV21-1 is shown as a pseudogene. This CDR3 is CASSKANRGRKGQPQHF. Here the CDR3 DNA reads TGTGCCAGCAGCAAAGCAAATAGGGGGCGCAAGGGTCAGCCCCAGCATTTT.